A selection of T cell receptor beta chains follows, all from one sample in a study of T cell repertoires in cytomegalovirus infection. TCRdb passed the reads through MiXCR, listing each CDR3 protein once. The sample includes about 570,000 distinct CDR3 sequences, almost 40% of them seen just once. These receptors are not linked to any known antigen. The source was cultured PBMCs, collected from culture after CMV antigen stimulation. These TCRs come from a human donor in good health (CMV status not recorded). Some clones in this sample may be carry-over from other donors' samples. CDR3s include the opening cysteine and the closing phenylalanine or tryptophan. The order of the fields is J gene, CDR3 length, clone size, D gene, V gene, CDR3 DNA, CDR3 protein. The D gene is left open where the match is weak. Expanded clones get a size class; other rows say once, few or many, or leave the size out.

TRBJ1-1 12 NA NA TRBV7-9 TGTGCCAGCAGGTTGTGGGGCACTGAAGCTTTCTTT CASRLWGTEAFF
TRBJ1-4 17 few NA TRBV7-8 TGTGCCAGCAGCTTAGCGCATCGCAGGACCAATAATGAAAAACTGTTTTTT CASSLAHRRTNNEKLFF
TRBJ2-3 16 NA NA TRBV7-4 TGTGCCAGCAGCTACACGGCAGGACAGAAAACAGATACGCAGTATTTT CASSYTAGQKTDTQYF
TRBJ2-1 14 NA NA TRBV7-8 TGTGCCAGCAGCCCGAGGGGGTTCGACAATGAGCAGTTCTTC CASSPRGFDNEQFF
TRBJ2-3 12 NA NA TRBV7-6 TGTGCCAGCAGCGTAGCGAAAGATACGCAGTATTTT CASSVAKDTQYF
TRBJ1-5 13 few NA TRBV2 TGTGCCAGCGGGGGGGGAAATGCGCAGCCCCAGCATTTT CASGGGNAQPQHF
TRBJ2-7 16 few TRBD2 TRBV7-2 TGTGCCAGCAGCTTAGTTTTTAGCGGGAGATGGTACGAGCAGTACTTC CASSLVFSGRWYEQYF
TRBJ1-1 15 few NA TRBV27 TGTGCCAGCAGTTTAGTGTACGGAACCCGCGCTGAAGCTTTCTTT CASSLVYGTRAEAFF
TRBJ1-2 14 few TRBD1 TRBV7-9 TGTGCCAGCAGCTTAGGAGACAGGGGCTCCGGCTACACCTTC CASSLGDRGSGYTF
TRBJ2-7 13 NA TRBD2 TRBV6-6 TGTGCCAGCAAGGGCGGCGGGGGCTACGAGCAGTACTTC CASKGGGGYEQYF
TRBJ2-3 13 NA NA TRBV20-1 TGCAGTGCTAGCACACGACGGACAGATACGCAGTATTTT CSASTRRTDTQYF
TRBJ2-5 12 NA NA TRBV29-1 TGCAGCGTCGCGGGGGCGAAGGAGACCCAGTACTTC CSVAGAKETQYF
TRBJ2-2 20 NA NA TRBV7-2 TGTGCCAGCAGCTTAGAGCCCAGGGGATGGACTATACCGAACACCGGGGAGCTGTTTTTT CASSLEPRGWTIPNTGELFF
TRBJ2-7 15 NA TRBD2 TRBV12-5 TGTGCTAGTGGTTTGGTAGCGGGAGGGCGATACGAGCAGTACTTC CASGLVAGGRYEQYF
TRBJ1-5 15 many NA TRBV7-2 TGTGCCAGCAGCAGGGGGGGGCAGGGCAATCAGCCCCAGCATTTT CASSRGGQGNQPQHF
TRBJ2-3 17 NA TRBD2 TRBV7-2 TGTGCCAGCAGCTTAGCGGGACTAGCGATAAGCACAGATACGCAGTATTTT CASSLAGLAISTDTQYF
TRBJ1-2 15 once NA TRBV4-1 TGCGCCAGCAGCCAGAGAGATAGGGGAGCGTCTGGCTACACCTTC CASSQRDRGASGYTF
TRBJ2-2 14 NA NA TRBV6-5 TGTGCCAGCACCCTCGACACGAACACCGGGGAGCTGTTTTTT CASTLDTNTGELFF
TRBJ2-5 14 NA NA TRBV12-3/TRBV12-4 TGTGCCAGCAGTCCGACGGGACTCGAAGAGACCCAGTACTTC CASSPTGLEETQYF
TRBJ2-4 17 NA TRBD1 TRBV7-9 TGTGCCAGCAGCTTAGCGTGGCAGGGGGCAGCCAAAAACATTCAGTACTTC CASSLAWQGAAKNIQYF
TRBJ2-5 15 NA NA TRBV5-4 TGTGCCAGCAGCTTGCCACGTTTTGGGAAAGAGACCCAGTACTTC CASSLPRFGKETQYF
TRBJ2-2 12 NA NA TRBV9 TGTGCCAGCAGCTCTATTACCGGGGAGCTGTTTTTT CASSSITGELFF
TRBJ2-2 12 few NA TRBV2 TGTGCCAGCAGTGAATTTCCCGGGGAGCTGTTTTTT CASSEFPGELFF
TRBJ1-5 14 once NA TRBV5-6 TGTGCCAGCAGCCGTTCGGGGGGAGGTCAGCCCCAGCATTTT CASSRSGGGQPQHF
TRBJ1-1 12 few TRBD1 TRBV7-2 TGTGCCAGCAGCTTAGACAGGGGGGTAGCTTTCTTT CASSLDRGVAFF
TRBJ1-2 13 NA NA TRBV7-2 TGTGCCAGCAGCCTAGTAGTATCGAGGAGCTACACCTTC CASSLVVSRSYTF
TRBJ2-1 18 NA TRBD1 TRBV6-6 TGTGCCAGCAGTTACTTCGGGACAGCCTCCTCCCCCTACAATGAGCAGTTCTTC CASSYFGTASSPYNEQFF
TRBJ2-7 14 few NA TRBV7-2 TGTGCCAGCAGCAGCCGGGACCAATCCTACGAGCAGTACTTC CASSSRDQSYEQYF
TRBJ1-5 14 few NA TRBV6-1 TGTGCCAGCAGCGCTAGGGGTTCCTATCAGCCCCAGCATTTT CASSARGSYQPQHF
TRBJ1-1 11 few NA TRBV12-3/TRBV12-4 TGTGCCAGCAATCTAAACACTGAAGCTTTCTTT CASNLNTEAFF
TRBJ1-1 15 once TRBD1 TRBV7-4 TGTGCCAGCAGCTTCGGGACAGGGTTGAACACTGAAGCTTGCTTT CASSFGTGLNTEACF
TRBJ1-1 18 many NA TRBV12-3/TRBV12-4 TGTGCCAGCACACGGGTAAGAAGGGCCGCAGACCCGAACACTGAAGCTTTCTTT CASTRVRRAADPNTEAFF
TRBJ2-1 13 many NA TRBV7-8 TGTGCCAGCAGCCGCGACCGCGTCAATGAGCAGTTCTTC CASSRDRVNEQFF
TRBJ2-5 14 few TRBD1 TRBV15 TGTGCCACCGCGACAGGGGGCGACGGAGAGACCCAGTACTTC CATATGGDGETQYF
TRBJ2-1 15 NA TRBD2 TRBV7-8 TGTGCCAGCAGGCGACTAGCGGGGACTTACAATGAGCAGTTCTTC CASRRLAGTYNEQFF
TRBJ1-6 17 few NA TRBV4-3 TGCGCCAGCAGCCAAGGGGCAGTCCCGACCGATAATTCACCCCTCCACTTT CASSQGAVPTDNSPLHF
TRBJ2-5 17 NA TRBD1 TRBV6-5 TGTGCCAGCAGTTACGAAGAGGGGACAGGGGGCTTTGAGACCCAGTACTTC CASSYEEGTGGFETQYF
TRBJ2-1 16 NA TRBD2 TRBV19 TGTGCCAGTAGTCCCTTCTGGGAGGGGTCCTACAATGAGCAGTTCTTC CASSPFWEGSYNEQFF
TRBJ2-1 16 NA NA TRBV6-1 TGTGCCAGCAGTGAAAGATGGGAGTGGTCCTACAATGAGCAGTTCTTC CASSERWEWSYNEQFF
TRBJ2-5 17 NA TRBD2 TRBV12-3/TRBV12-4 TGTGCCAGCAGTTTTAGGGGACTAGCGGCATTTAAAGAGACCCAGTACTTC CASSFRGLAAFKETQYF
TRBJ1-4 14 NA TRBD1 TRBV18 TGTGCCAGCTCACCACGACAGGGGGAAGAAAAACTGTTTTTT CASSPRQGEEKLFF